This T cell receptor beta chain is from a study of regulatory T cells in long-lasting Graves disease. General study points: New patients shared 750 to 1,000 public clonotypes, fewer than the 2,500 to 3,000 shared by persistent patients.

Described time point: persistent/refractory GD, antithyroid drugs over 5 years with positive TRAb. Scientists built the TCR library using RNA that was extracted from PBMCs. This clonotype was counted between two and nine times. The antigen remains unidentified. Relying on iRepertoire HTBI primers and Arm-PCR of CDR3 regions, the team built TCR beta libraries. TCRdb called the multiplex PCR reads again in MiXCR, with one record for every CDR3 protein. The repertoire includes under 450,000 distinct CDR3 sequences, around a quarter of them detected once, and around 26% sits in the top ten. The material sequenced was peripheral blood mononuclear cells (PBMCs), taken when the disease was refractory, from a patient treated with antithyroid drugs. The sequence was obtained from a female donor with Graves disease.

CDR3 region: CAWSEGRFGYTF. CDR3 DNA sequence: TGTGCCTGGAGTGAGGGCCGCTTTGGCTACACCTTC. V and J are TRBV30 and TRBJ1-2; D gene unclear. This CDR3 has 12 amino acids. V was trimmed by 1 base and J by 7 bases, leaving 10 bases between them. Germline values: CDR1 GTSNPN, CDR2 SVGIG (reference sequence).